This T cell receptor (beta chain) was documented in a study of cytotoxic CD8 clonotypes in ibrutinib-treated CLL. Sequencing used immunoSEQ multiplex PCR; TCRdb keeps in-frame clones, though not all of them. This repertoire shows some 76,000 clones, approximately 87% found once; its top ten account for around 37%. V lost 1 base and J lost 6; bases outside the gene matches: 6. This CDR3 has 16 amino acids. The germline CDR1 and CDR2 sequences are SGDLS and YYNGEE. Sequencing was performed on PBMCs, taken after 24 months of ibrutinib treatment. The chain recombines TRBV9 with TRBJ2-1; TRBD2 aligns across 11 bases. The source is a human donor with chronic lymphocytic leukemia. The CDR3 sequence: CASSVKLAGGGNEQFF. CDR3 nucleotide sequence: TGTGCCAGCAGCGTAAAGCTAGCGGGAGGTGGCAATGAGCAGTTCTTC. Full variable domain (missing parts from reference TRBV9 and TRBJ2-1): DSGVTQTPKHLITATGQRVTLRCSPRSGDLSVYWYQQSLDQGLQFLIQYYNGEERAKGNILERFSAQQFPDLHSELNLSSLELGDSALYFCASSVKLAGGGNEQFFGPGTRLTVL.